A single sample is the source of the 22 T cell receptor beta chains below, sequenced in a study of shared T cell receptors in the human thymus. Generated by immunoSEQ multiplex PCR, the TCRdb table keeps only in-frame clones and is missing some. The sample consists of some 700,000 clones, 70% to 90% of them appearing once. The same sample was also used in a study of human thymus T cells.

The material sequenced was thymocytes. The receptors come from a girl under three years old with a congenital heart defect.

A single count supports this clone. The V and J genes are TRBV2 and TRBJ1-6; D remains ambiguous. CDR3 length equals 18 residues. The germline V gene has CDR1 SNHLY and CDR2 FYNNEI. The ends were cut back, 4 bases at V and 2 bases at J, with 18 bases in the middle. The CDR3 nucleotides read TGTGCCAGCAGTGTTAGCCGCAGTGGGTCCCCCTATAATTCACCCCTCCACTTT. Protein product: CASSVSRSGSPYNSPLHF.

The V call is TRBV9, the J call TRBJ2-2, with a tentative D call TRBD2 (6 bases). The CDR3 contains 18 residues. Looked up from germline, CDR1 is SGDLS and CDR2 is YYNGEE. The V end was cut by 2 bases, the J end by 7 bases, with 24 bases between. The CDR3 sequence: CASSVRPGVARWDGELFF. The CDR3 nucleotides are TGTGCCAGCAGCGTGCGCCCGGGGGTGGCTAGATGGGACGGGGAGCTGTTTTTT.

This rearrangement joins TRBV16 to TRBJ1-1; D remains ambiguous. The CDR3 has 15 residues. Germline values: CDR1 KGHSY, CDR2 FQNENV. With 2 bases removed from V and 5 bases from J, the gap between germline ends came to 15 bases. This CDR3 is CASSQKNGRRTEAFF. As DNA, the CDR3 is TGTGCCAGCAGCCAAAAAAACGGCAGGCGAACTGAAGCTTTCTTT.

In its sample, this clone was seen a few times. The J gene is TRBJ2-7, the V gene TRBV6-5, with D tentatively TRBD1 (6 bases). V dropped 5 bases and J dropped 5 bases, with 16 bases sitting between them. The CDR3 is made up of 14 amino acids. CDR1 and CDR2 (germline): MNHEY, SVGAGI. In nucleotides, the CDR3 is TGTGCCAGCAGTCCCAACCAAGGGGGTGACGAGCAGTACTTC. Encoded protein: CASSPNQGGDEQYF.

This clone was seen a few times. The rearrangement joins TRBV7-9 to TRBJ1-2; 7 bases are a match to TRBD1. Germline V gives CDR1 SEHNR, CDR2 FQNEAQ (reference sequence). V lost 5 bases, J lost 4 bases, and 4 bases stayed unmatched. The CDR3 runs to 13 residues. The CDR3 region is CASSTGQIYGYTF. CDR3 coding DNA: TGTGCCAGCAGCACGGGACAGATCTATGGCTACACCTTC.

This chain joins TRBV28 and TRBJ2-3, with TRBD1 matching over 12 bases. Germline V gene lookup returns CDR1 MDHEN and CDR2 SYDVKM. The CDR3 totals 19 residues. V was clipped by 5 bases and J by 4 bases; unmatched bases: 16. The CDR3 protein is CASSPHPPGQGAEADTQYF. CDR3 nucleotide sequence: TGTGCCAGCAGTCCTCACCCACCGGGACAGGGGGCAGAGGCAGATACGCAGTATTTT.

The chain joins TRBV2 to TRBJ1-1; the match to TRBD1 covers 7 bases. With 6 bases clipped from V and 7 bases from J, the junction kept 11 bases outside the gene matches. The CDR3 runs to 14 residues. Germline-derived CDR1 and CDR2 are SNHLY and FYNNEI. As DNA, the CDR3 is TGTGCCAGCAGGGACAGGTGGGTAGCTAGTGAAGCTTTCTTT. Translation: CASRDRWVASEAFF.

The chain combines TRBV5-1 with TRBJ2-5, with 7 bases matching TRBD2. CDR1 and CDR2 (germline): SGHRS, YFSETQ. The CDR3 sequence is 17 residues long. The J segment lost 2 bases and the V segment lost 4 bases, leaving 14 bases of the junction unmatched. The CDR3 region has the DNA TGCGCCAGCAGCGGGAGGGCGGCCAGGGCACTTCAAGAGACCCAGTACTTC. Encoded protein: CASSGRAARALQETQYF.

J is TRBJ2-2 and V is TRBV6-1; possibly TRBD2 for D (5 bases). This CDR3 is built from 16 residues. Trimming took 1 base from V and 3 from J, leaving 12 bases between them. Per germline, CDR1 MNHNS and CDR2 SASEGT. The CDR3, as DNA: TGTGCCAGCAGTGAAGAGAGGGTGGGCTACACCGGGGAGCTGTTTTTT. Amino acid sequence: CASSEERVGYTGELFF.

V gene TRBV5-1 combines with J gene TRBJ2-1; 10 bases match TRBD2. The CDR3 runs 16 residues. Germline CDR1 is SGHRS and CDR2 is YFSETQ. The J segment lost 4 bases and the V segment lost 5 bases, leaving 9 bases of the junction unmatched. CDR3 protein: CASRRLAGHPYNEQFF. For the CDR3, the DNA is TGCGCCAGCAGGCGACTAGCGGGCCACCCTTACAATGAGCAGTTCTTC. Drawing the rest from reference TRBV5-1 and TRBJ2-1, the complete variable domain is KAGVTQTPRYLIKTRGQQVTLSCSPISGHRSVSWYQQTPGQGLQFLFEYFSETQRNKGNFPGRFSGRQFSNSRSEMNVSTLELGDSALYLCASRRLAGHPYNEQFFGPGTRLTVL.

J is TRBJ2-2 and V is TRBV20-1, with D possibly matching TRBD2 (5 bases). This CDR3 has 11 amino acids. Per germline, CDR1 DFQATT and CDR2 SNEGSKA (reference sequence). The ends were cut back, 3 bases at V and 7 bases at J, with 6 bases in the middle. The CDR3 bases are TGCAGTGCTAGTGCGGGCGGGGAGCTGTTTTTT. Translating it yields CSASAGGELFF.

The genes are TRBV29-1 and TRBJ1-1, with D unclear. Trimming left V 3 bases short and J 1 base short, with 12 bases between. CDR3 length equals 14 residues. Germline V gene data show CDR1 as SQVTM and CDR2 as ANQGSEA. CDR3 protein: CSVDPGWRNTEAFF. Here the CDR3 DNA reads TGCAGCGTTGATCCCGGGTGGCGGAACACTGAAGCTTTCTTT. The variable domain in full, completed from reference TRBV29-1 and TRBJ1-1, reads SAVISQKPSRDICQRGTSLTIQCQVDSQVTMMFWYRQQPGQSLTLIATANQGSEATYESGFVIDKFPISRPNLTFSTLTVSNMSPEDSSIYLCSVDPGWRNTEAFFGQGTRLTVV.

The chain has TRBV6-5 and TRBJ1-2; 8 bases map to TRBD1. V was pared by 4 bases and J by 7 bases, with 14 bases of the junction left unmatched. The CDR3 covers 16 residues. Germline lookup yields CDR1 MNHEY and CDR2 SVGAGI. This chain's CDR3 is CASSSPARGQEGGYTF. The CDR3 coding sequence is TGTGCCAGCAGTTCCCCCGCCCGGGGACAGGAGGGTGGCTACACCTTC.

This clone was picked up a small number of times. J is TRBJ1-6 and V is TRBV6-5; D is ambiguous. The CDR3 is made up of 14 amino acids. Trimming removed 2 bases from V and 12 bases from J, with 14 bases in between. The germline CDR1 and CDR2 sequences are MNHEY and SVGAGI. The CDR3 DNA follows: TGTGCCAGCAGTTACATATGGTTGGAGTTACCCCTCCACTTT. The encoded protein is CASSYIWLELPLHF.

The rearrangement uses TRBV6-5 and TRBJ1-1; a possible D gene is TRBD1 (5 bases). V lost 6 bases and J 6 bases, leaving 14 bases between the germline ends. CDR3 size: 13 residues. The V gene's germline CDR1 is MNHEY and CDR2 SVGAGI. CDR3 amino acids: CASSTPQGSEAFF. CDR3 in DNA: TGTGCCAGCAGCACCCCCCAGGGTTCTGAAGCTTTCTTT.

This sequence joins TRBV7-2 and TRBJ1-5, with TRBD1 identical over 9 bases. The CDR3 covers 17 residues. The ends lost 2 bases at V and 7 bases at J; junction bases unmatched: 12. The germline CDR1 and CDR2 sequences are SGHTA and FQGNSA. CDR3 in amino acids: CASSLSPPRQGGQPQHF. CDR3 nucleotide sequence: TGTGCCAGCAGCTTATCCCCTCCCCGACAGGGGGGCCAGCCCCAGCATTTT. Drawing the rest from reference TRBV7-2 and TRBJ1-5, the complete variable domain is GAGVSQSPSNKVTEKGKDVELRCDPISGHTALYWYRQSLGQGLEFLIYFQGNSAPDKSGLPSDRFSAERTGGSVSTLTIQRTQQEDSAVYLCASSLSPPRQGGQPQHFGDGTRLSIL.

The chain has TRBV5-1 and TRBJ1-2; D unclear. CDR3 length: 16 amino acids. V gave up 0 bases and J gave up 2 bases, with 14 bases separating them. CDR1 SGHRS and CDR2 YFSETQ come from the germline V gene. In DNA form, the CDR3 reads TGCGCCAGCAGCTTGGAGGAGGCACCACCAAACTATGGCTACACCTTC. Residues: CASSLEEAPPNYGYTF.

The CDR3 DNA sequence: TGTGCCAGCAGCTCCGGGGTAGCGCTTACCTACGAGCAGTACTTC. Translation: CASSSGVALTYEQYF. V usage is TRBV5-5 and J usage is TRBJ2-7; TRBD2 is a possible D gene (5 bases). This CDR3 has 15 amino acids. Trimming took off 3 bases at V and 2 bases at J, with 15 bases between the two ends. In germline, CDR1 is SGHKS, CDR2 YYEKEE (reference sequence).

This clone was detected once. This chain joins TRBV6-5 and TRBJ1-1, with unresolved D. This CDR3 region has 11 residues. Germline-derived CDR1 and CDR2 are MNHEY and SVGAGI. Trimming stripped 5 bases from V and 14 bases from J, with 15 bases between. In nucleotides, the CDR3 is TGTGCCAGCAGTGGTCGCAGGTCCGAATTCTTT. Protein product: CASSGRRSEFF.

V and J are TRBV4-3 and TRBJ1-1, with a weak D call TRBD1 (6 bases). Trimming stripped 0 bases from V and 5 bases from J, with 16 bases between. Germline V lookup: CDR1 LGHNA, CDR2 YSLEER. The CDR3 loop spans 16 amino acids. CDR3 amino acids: CASSQDNETGRTEAFF. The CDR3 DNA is TGCGCCAGCAGCCAAGATAATGAAACAGGGCGGACTGAAGCTTTCTTT.

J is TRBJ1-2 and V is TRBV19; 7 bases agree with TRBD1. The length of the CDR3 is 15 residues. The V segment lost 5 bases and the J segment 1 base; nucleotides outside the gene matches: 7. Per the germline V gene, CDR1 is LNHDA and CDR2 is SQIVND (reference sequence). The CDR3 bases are TGTGCCAGTAGTCCCCTCGGACAGGTTAACTATGGCTACACCTTC. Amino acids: CASSPLGQVNYGYTF. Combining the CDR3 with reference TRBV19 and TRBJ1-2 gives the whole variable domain DGGITQSPKYLFRKEGQNVTLSCEQNLNHDAMYWYRQDPGQGLRLIYYSQIVNDFQKGDIAEGYSVSREKKESFPLTVTSAQKNPTAFYLCASSPLGQVNYGYTFGSGTRLTVV.

This CDR3 reads CASSALNQPQHF. The CDR3 region has the DNA TGTGCCAGCAGTGCTCTAAATCAGCCCCAGCATTTT. V and J are TRBV27 and TRBJ1-5; unclear D gene. There are 12 residues in the CDR3. Trimming stripped 5 bases from V and 4 bases from J, with 6 bases between. CDR1 and CDR2 from the germline V gene are MNHEY and SMNVEV (reference sequence).